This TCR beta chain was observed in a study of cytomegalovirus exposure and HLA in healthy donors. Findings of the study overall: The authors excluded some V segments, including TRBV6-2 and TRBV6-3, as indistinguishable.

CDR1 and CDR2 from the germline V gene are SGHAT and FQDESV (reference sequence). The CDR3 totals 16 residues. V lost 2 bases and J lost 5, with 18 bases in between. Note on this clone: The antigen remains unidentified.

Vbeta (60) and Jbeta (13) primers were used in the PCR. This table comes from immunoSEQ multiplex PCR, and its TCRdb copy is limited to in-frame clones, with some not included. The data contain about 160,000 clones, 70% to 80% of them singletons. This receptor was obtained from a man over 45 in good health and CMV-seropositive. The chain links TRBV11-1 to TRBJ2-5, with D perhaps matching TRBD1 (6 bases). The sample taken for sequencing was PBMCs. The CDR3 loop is CASSLTNLGARETQYF. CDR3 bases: TGTGCCAGCAGCTTAACGAACTTGGGGGCGCGGGAGACCCAGTACTTC.